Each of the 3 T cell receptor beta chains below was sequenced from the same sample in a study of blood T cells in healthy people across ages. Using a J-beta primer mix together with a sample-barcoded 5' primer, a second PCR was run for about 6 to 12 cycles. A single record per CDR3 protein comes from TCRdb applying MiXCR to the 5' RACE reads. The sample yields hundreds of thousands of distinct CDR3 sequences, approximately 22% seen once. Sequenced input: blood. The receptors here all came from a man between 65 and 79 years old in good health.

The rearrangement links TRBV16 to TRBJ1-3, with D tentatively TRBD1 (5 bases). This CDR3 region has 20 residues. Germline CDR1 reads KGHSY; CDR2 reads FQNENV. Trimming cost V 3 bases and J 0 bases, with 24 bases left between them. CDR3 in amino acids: CASSHRTQVRDDSSGNTIYF. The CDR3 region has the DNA TGTGCCAGCAGCCATCGGACCCAGGTCAGGGACGATTCCTCTGGAAACACCATATATTTT.

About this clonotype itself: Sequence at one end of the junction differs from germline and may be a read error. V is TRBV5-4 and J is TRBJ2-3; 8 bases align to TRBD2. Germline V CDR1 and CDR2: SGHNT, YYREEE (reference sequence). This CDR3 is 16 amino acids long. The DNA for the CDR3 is TGTGCCAGCAACTTTCCAGGACTAGCTTCTTCAGATACGCAGTACTTT. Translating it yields CASNFPGLASSDTQYF. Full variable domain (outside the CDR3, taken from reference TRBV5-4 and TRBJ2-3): ETGVTQSPTHLIKTRGQQVTLRCSSQSGHNTVSWYQQALGQGPQFIFQYYREEENGRGNFPPRFSGLQFPNYSSELNVNALELDDSALYLCASNFPGLASSDTQYFGPGTRLTVL.

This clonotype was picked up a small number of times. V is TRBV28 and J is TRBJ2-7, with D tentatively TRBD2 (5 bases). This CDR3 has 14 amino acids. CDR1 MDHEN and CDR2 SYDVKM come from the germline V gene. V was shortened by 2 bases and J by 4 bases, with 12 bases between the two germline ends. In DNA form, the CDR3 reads TGTGCCAGCAGTTTAGGGGAGAGAAGTTACGAGCAGTACTTC. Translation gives CASSLGERSYEQYF.